Below are 12 T cell receptor beta chains sequenced from a single sample in a study of shared clonotypes between healthy human individuals (dated by TCRdb to about 2020). Library construction relied on the immunoSEQ multiplex PCR assay. Sourced from immuneACCESS, this table was stored by TCRdb with only in-frame sequences that have V and J called. A share of the clones is absent; for the studies checked, an unresolved V gene accounts for under half, and the remainder has no known explanation. The sample table shows approximately 2.1 million clones, and about 92% are seen once. Roughly 0.36% of the sample rests with the top ten. The sample was naive CD4+ T cells from PBMCs. The cell subset or site label on this specimen signifies: CD45RA+ positively selected. These receptors were taken from a man aged 18-30 years in good health. Some clones in this sample may be carry-over from other donors' samples.

The chain has TRBV19 and TRBJ2-3; no definite D call. CDR3 length: 13 amino acids. Trimming shortened V by 6 bases and J by 2 bases, and 9 bases separated the two germline ends. Per the germline V gene, CDR1 is LNHDA and CDR2 is SQIVND (reference sequence). CDR3 region: CASRSTDTDTQYF. The CDR3, as DNA: TGTGCCAGTAGATCGACCGACACAGATACGCAGTATTTT.

The rearrangement links TRBV19 to TRBJ1-1, with D unclear. This CDR3 has 14 amino acids. The V gene's germline CDR1 is LNHDA and CDR2 SQIVND (reference sequence). Trimming pared 5 bases from V and 0 bases from J, leaving 10 bases between. The CDR3 reads CASSWQAMNTEAFF. CDR3 coding DNA: TGTGCCAGTAGTTGGCAGGCGATGAACACTGAAGCTTTCTTT.

The V gene is TRBV30, the J gene TRBJ2-5, with TRBD2 matching over 10 bases. The CDR3 extends over 14 amino acids. Germline values: CDR1 GTSNPN, CDR2 SVGIG (reference sequence). J gave up 5 bases and V 1 base, and 4 bases lay outside the gene matches. CDR3 region: CAWSGAGGPETQYF. In DNA form, the CDR3 reads TGTGCCTGGAGTGGAGCGGGAGGGCCGGAGACCCAGTACTTC.

The rearrangement joins TRBV11-2 to TRBJ1-4; D is possibly TRBD1 (6 bases). Germline loops: CDR1 SGHAT, CDR2 FQNNGV. CDR3 size: 15 residues. Trimming cost V 5 bases and J 4 bases, with 14 bases left between them. CDR3 sequence (DNA): TGTGCCAGCAGCAAAACAGGGCTTCTTAATGAAAAACTGTTTTTT. Its translation: CASSKTGLLNEKLFF.

This clone was recorded once. V and J are TRBV18 and TRBJ1-5; D might be TRBD1 (6 bases). Trimming removed 3 bases from V and 0 bases from J, with 15 bases in between. The CDR3 loop spans 17 amino acids. The germline V gene has CDR1 KGHSH and CDR2 LQKENI. The chain's CDR3 is CASSPDKGGYSNQPQHF. CDR3 nucleotide sequence: TGTGCCAGCTCACCGGACAAAGGGGGGTATAGCAATCAGCCCCAGCATTTT.

The chain combines TRBV14 with TRBJ2-7; the D gene is possibly TRBD1 (6 bases). Trimming took off 0 bases at V and 4 bases at J, with 13 bases between the two ends. Germline CDR1 is SGHDN and CDR2 is FVKESK. The length of the CDR3 is 15 residues. The CDR3 region has the DNA TGTGCCAGCAGCCAAGAGCCCGGGACACGGTACGAGCAGTACTTC. Translated, it gives CASSQEPGTRYEQYF. Drawing the rest from reference TRBV14 and TRBJ2-7, the complete variable domain is EAGVTQFPSHSVIEKGQTVTLRCDPISGHDNLYWYRRVMGKEIKFLLHFVKESKQDESGMPNNRFLAERTGGTYSTLKVQPAELEDSGVYFCASSQEPGTRYEQYFGPGTRLTVT.

The chain uses TRBV5-1 and TRBJ2-2; 11 bases align to TRBD2. CDR1 and CDR2 (germline): SGHRS, YFSETQ. V gave up 4 bases and J gave up 5 bases; unmatched junction bases: 7. This CDR3 is 16 amino acids long. The CDR3 spells CASSLRTSGGTGELFF. DNA for the CDR3: TGCGCCAGCAGCCTGCGAACTAGCGGGGGAACCGGGGAGCTGTTTTTT. The entire variable domain, with the rest obtained from reference TRBV5-1 and TRBJ2-2, is as follows: KAGVTQTPRYLIKTRGQQVTLSCSPISGHRSVSWYQQTPGQGLQFLFEYFSETQRNKGNFPGRFSGRQFSNSRSEMNVSTLELGDSALYLCASSLRTSGGTGELFFGEGSRLTVL.

The chain is built from TRBV5-1 and TRBJ1-1; the D gene is possibly TRBD1 (5 bases). The CDR3 runs 13 residues. The germline CDR1 and CDR2 sequences are SGHRS and YFSETQ. Trimming took off 4 bases at V and 10 bases at J, with 17 bases between the two ends. The CDR3 nucleotides read TGCGCCAGCAGCGCCGGGGCCTCTGGGGCAGCTTTCTTT. This sequence encodes CASSAGASGAAFF. The full variable domain, in which reference TRBV5-1 and TRBJ1-1 provide the parts outside the CDR3, is KAGVTQTPRYLIKTRGQQVTLSCSPISGHRSVSWYQQTPGQGLQFLFEYFSETQRNKGNFPGRFSGRQFSNSRSEMNVSTLELGDSALYLCASSAGASGAAFFGQGTRLTVV.

This chain's CDR3 is CASSAGLASSYEQYF. The DNA of the CDR3 is TGTGCCAGCAGTGCGGGACTGGCCTCATCCTACGAGCAGTACTTC. The chain uses TRBV27 and TRBJ2-7; weak D call: TRBD2 (6 bases). The germline CDR1 and CDR2 sequences are MNHEY and SMNVEV (reference sequence). V was trimmed by 5 bases and J by 1 base, leaving 15 bases between them. This CDR3 has 15 amino acids.

Comment on this clone: The sample carries other DNA sequences with the same CDR3. This rearrangement joins TRBV7-2 to TRBJ2-5; the D is unclear. Germline CDR1 reads SGHTA; CDR2 reads FQGNSA. V lost 2 bases and J 6 bases, leaving 7 bases between the germline ends. The CDR3 runs to 12 residues. The CDR3: CASSLYRKTQYF. The DNA of the CDR3 is TGTGCCAGCAGCTTATACCGGAAGACCCAGTACTTC.

The V and J genes are TRBV9 and TRBJ1-4, with 7 bases that match TRBD1. The CDR3 is 15 amino acids. Germline lookup yields CDR1 SGDLS and CDR2 YYNGEE. V lost 4 bases, J lost 8 bases, and 11 bases stayed unmatched. In DNA, the CDR3 is TGTGCCAGCAGCTCTTCGACAGGGAGGCCCGAAAAACTGTTTTTT. It specifies CASSSSTGRPEKLFF.

This chain links TRBV15 with TRBJ1-1; unclear D gene. CDR3 length: 15 residues. V shed 0 bases and J shed 1 base, with 9 bases lying between them. Germline V CDR1 and CDR2: LNHNV, YYDKDF (reference sequence). The CDR3 region is CATSREERQNTEAFF. The CDR3 bases are TGTGCCACCAGCAGAGAAGAACGCCAGAACACTGAAGCTTTCTTT.